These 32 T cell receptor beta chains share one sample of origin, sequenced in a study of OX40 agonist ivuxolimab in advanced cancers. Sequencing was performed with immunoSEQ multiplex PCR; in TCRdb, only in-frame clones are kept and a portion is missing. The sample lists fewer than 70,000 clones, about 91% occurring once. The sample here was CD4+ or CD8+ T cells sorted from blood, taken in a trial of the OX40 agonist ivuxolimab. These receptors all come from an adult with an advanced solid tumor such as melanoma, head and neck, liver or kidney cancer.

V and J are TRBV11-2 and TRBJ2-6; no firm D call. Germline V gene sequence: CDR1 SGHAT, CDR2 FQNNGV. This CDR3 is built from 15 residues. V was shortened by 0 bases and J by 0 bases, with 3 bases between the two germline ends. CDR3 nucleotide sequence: TGTGCCAGCAGCTTAGACAGCTCTGGGGCCAACGTCCTGACTTTC. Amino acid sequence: CASSLDSSGANVLTF.

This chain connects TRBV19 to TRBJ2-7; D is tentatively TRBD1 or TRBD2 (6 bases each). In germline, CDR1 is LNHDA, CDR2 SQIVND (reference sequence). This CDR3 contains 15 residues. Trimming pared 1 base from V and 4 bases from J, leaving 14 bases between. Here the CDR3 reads CASSIVCGTPYEQYV. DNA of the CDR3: TGTGCCAGTAGTATAGTCTGCGGGACACCGTACGAGCAGTACGTC.

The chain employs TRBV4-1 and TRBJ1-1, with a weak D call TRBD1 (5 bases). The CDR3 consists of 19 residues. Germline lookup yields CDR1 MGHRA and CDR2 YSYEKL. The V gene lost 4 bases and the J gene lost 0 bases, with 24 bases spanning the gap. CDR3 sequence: CASSLLPWTPETMNTEAFF. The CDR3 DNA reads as TGCGCCAGCAGCCTCCTACCCTGGACACCCGAAACCATGAACACTGAAGCTTTCTTT.

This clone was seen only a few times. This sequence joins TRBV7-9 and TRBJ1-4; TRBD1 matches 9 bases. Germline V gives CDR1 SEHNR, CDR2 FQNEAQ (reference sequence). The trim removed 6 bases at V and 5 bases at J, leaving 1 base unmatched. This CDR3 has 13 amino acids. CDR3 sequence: CASRDRGNEKLFF. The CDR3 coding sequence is TGTGCCAGCAGGGACAGGGGAAATGAAAAACTGTTTTTT.

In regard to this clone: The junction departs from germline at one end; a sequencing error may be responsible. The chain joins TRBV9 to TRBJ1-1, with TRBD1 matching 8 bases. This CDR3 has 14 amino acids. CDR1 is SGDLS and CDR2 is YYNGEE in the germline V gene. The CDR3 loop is CASSDRQGNPEAFF. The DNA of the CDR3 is TGTGCCAGCAGCGACCGACAGGGGAACCCTGAAGCTTTCTTT.

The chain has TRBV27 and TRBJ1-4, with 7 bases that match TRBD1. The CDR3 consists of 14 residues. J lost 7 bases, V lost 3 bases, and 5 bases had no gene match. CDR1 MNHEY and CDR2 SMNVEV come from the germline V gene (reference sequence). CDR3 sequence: CASSFRQGGEKLFF. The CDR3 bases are TGTGCCAGCAGTTTTCGACAGGGTGGTGAAAAACTGTTTTTT.

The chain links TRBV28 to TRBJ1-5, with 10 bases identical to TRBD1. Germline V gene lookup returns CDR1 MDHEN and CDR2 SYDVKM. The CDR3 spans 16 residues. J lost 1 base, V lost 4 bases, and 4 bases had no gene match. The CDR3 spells CASSSRQGASNQPQHF. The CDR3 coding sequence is TGTGCCAGCAGTTCAAGACAGGGGGCAAGCAATCAGCCCCAGCATTTT.

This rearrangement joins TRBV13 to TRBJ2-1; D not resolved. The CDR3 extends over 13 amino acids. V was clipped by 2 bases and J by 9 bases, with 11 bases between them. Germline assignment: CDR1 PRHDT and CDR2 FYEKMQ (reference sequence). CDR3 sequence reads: CASSLILVSEQFF. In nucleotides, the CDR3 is TGTGCCAGCAGCTTAATCCTGGTGAGTGAGCAGTTCTTC.

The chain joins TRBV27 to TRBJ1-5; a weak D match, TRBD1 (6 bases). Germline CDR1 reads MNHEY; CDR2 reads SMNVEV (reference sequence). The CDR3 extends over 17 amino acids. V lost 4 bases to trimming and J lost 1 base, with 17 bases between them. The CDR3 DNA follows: TGTGCCAGCAGTTCACCTTCCAGGGGCGCGAGCAATCAGCCCCAGCATTTT. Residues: CASSSPSRGASNQPQHF.

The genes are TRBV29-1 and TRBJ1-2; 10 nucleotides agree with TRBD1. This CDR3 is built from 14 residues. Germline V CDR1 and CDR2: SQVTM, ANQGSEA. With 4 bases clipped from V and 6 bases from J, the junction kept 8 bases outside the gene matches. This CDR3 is CSVVIGTGAHGYTF. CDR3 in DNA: TGCAGCGTTGTTATTGGGACAGGGGCTCATGGCTACACCTTC.

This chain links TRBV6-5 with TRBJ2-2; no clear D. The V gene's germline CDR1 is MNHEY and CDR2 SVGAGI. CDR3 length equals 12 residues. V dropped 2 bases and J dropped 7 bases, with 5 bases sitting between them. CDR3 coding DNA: TGTGCCAGCAGTTACGGCAGCGGGGAGCTGTTTTTT. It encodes CASSYGSGELFF.

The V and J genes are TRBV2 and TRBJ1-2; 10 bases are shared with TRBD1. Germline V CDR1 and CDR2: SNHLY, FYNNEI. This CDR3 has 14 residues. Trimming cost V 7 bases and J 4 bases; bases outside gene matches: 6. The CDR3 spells CASTGDRGLYGYTF. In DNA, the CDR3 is TGTGCCAGCACCGGGGACAGGGGACTCTATGGCTACACCTTC.

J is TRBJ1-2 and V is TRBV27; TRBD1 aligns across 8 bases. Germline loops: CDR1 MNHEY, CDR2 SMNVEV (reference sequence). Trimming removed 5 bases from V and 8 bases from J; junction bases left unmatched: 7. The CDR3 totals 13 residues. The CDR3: CASSPQGAQGYTF. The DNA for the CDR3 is TGTGCCAGCAGTCCTCAGGGGGCTCAAGGCTACACCTTC.

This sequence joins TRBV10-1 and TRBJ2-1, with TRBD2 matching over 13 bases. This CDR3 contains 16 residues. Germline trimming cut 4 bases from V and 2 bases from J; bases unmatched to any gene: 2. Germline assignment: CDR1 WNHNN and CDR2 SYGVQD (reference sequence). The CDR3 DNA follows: TGCGCCAGCAGTGCGACTAGCGGGGGGCCCTACAATGAGCAGTTCTTC. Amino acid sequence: CASSATSGGPYNEQFF.

The CDR3 coding sequence is TGTGCCAAAAGACTCGGGACTCCCTACAATGAGCAGTTCTTC. Translation: CAKRLGTPYNEQFF. The J gene is TRBJ2-1, the V gene TRBV2; TRBD2 might be the D (6 bases). The CDR3 contains 14 residues. Trimming cost V 10 bases and J 2 bases, with 15 bases left between them. Germline assignment: CDR1 SNHLY and CDR2 FYNNEI.

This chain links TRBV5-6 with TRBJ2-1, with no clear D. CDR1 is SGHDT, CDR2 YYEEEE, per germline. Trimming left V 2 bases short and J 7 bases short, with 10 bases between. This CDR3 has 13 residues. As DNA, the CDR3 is TGTGCCAGCAGCTTTTCATTCTGGAATGAGCAGTTCTTC. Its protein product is CASSFSFWNEQFF.

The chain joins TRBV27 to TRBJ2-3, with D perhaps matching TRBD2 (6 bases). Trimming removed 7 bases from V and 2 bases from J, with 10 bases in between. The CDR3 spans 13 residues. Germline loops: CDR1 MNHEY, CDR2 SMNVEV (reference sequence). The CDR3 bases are TGTGCCAGCAAAGGCGGGACCACAGATACGCAGTATTTT. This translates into CASKGGTTDTQYF.

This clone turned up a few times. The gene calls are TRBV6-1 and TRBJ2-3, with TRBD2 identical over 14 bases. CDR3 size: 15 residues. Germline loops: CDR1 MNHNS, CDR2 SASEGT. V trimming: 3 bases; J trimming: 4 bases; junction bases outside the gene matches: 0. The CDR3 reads CASSETSGGADTQYF. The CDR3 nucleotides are TGTGCCAGCAGTGAGACTAGCGGGGGGGCAGATACGCAGTATTTT.

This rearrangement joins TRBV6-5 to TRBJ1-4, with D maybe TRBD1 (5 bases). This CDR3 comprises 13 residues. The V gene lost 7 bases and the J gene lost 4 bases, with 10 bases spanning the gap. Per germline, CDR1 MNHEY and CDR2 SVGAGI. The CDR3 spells CASTDRVNEKLFF. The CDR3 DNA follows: TGTGCCAGCACTGACAGAGTTAATGAAAAACTGTTTTTT.

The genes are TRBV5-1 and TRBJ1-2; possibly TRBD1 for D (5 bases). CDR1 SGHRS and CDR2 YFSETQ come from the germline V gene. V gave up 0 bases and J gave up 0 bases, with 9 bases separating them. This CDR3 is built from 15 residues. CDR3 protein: CASSLGPGTNYGYTF. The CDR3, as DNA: TGCGCCAGCAGCTTGGGCCCAGGGACTAACTATGGCTACACCTTC.

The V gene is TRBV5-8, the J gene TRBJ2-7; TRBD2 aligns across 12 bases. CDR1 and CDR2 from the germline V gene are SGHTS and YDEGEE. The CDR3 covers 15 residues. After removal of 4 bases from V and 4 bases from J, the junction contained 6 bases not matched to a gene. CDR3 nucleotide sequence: TGTGCCAGCAGCCTCGGACTAGCGGGATCGTACGAGCAGTACGTC. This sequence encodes CASSLGLAGSYEQYV.

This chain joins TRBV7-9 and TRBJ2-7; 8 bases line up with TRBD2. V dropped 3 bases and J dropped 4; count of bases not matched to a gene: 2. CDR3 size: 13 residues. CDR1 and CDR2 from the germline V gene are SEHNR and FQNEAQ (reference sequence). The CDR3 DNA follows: TGTGCCAGCAGCTTTACTAGCGGATACGAGCAGTACTTC. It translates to CASSFTSGYEQYF.

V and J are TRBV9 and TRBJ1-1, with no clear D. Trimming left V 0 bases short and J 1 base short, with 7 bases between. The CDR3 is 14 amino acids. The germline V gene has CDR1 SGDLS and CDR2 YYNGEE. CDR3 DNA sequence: TGTGCCAGCAGCGTAGTAGAGAAGAACACTGAAGCTTTCTTT. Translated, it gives CASSVVEKNTEAFF.

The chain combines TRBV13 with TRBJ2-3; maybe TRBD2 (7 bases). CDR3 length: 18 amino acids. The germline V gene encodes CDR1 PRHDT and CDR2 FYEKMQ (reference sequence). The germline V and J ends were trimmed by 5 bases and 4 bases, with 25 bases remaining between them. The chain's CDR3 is CASSPITGFGRGADTQYF. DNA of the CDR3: TGTGCCAGCAGCCCTATTACAGGGTTCGGTCGGGGGGCAGATACGCAGTATTTT.

This CDR3 reads CASSGRDRGYYEQYV. Here the CDR3 DNA reads TGTGCCAGCAGCGGCCGGGACAGGGGTTACTACGAGCAGTACGTC. The J gene is TRBJ2-7, the V gene TRBV5-8, with 10 bases fitting TRBD1. The V gene end was trimmed by 4 bases and the J gene end by 3 bases; junction bases not matched to a gene: 7. This CDR3 has 15 amino acids. The germline V gene has CDR1 SGHTS and CDR2 YDEGEE.

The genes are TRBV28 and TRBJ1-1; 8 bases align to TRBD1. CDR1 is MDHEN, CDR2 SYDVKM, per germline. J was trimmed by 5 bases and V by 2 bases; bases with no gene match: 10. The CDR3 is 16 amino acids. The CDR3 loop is CASSLMTGVFRTEAFF. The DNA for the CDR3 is TGTGCCAGCAGTTTAATGACAGGGGTATTTCGGACTGAAGCTTTCTTT.

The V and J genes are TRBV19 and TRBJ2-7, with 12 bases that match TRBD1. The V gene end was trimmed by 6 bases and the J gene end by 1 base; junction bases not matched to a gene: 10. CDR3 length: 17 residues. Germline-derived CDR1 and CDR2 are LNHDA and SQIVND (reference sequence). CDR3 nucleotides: TGTGCCAGTAGCCGGGACAGGGGGCTTATAGATTCCTACGAGCAGTACTTC. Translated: CASSRDRGLIDSYEQYF.

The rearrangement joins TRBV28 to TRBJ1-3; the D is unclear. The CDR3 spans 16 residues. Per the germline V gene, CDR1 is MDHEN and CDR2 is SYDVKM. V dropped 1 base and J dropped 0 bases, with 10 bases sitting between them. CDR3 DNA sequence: TGTGCCAGCAGTTTATTAATTCTAAGCTCTGGAAACACCATATATTTT. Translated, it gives CASSLLILSSGNTIYF.

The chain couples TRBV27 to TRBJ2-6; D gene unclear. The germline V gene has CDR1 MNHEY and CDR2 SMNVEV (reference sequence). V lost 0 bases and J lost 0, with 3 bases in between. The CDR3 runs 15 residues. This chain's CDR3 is CASSLSSSGANVLTF. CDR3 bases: TGTGCCAGCAGTTTATCCTCCTCTGGGGCCAACGTCCTGACTTTC.

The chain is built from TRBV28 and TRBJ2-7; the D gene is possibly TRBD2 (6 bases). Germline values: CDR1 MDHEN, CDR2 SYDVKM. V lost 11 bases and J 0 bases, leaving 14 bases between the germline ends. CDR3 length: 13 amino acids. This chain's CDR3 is CAGRDGSSYEQYF. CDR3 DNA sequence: TGTGCCGGCCGGGACGGGAGCTCCTACGAGCAGTACTTC.

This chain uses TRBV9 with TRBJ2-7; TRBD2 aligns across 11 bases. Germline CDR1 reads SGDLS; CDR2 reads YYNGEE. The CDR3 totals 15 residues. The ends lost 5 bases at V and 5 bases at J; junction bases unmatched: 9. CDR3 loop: CASSPSGLAVHEQYF. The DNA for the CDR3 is TGTGCCAGCAGTCCTTCGGGACTAGCGGTTCACGAGCAGTACTTC.

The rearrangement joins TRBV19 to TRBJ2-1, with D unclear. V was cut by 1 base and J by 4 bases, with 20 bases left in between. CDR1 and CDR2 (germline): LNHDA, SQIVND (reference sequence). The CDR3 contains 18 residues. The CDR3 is CASSIVRVGYDPYNEQFF. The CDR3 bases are TGTGCCAGTAGTATAGTGAGAGTGGGGTACGACCCTTACAATGAGCAGTTCTTC.